This T cell receptor (beta chain) was sequenced during a study of T cell repertoires in cytomegalovirus infection. Study-wide points: Clonotype analysis showed dominance of the ex vivo response by HLA-C-restricted CMV-specific TCR beta clonotypes.

Each CDR3 protein is one row after TCRdb ran MiXCR on the reads. The sample has approximately 910,000 distinct CDR3 sequences; less than 40% are singletons. This clonotype appeared many times. What it binds is unknown. CDR3 length: 13 residues. V gave up 2 bases and J gave up 5 bases; unmatched junction bases: 2. Germline CDR1 and CDR2: MNHEY and SVGEGT. The sequences come from cultured CD8+ T cells from PBMCs, collected from culture after CMV antigen stimulation. The origin of this receptor is a human donor in good health (CMV status not recorded). Some clones in this sample may be carry-over from other donors' samples. The chain combines TRBV6-2 or TRBV6-3 with TRBJ2-7, with 8 positions matching TRBD2. CDR3 in DNA: TGTGCCAGCAGTTACGCCGGGGGGGACGAGCAGTACGTC. Its protein product is CASSYAGGDEQYV.